This T cell receptor beta chain comes out of a study of CD8 T cells in ankylosing spondylitis. General study results and limits: Past research had described some motif variants in reactive arthritis synovial fluid and blood. Reported data indicate significant enrichment of disease-linked clones within matched ankylosing spondylitis synovial fluid. A TCR beta motif made of eight highly homologous variants seemed typical of ankylosing spondylitis blood.

Quantitative 5'-RACE with molecular barcodes generated TCR beta libraries. TCRdb re-called the 5' RACE reads with MiXCR, one entry per CDR3 protein. Seen here are some 200,000 distinct CDR3 sequences, roughly 13% observed once, and the top ten hold approximately 15%. Germline assignment: CDR1 SEHNR and CDR2 FQNEAQ (reference sequence). J gave up 3 bases and V 5 bases, and 10 bases lay outside the gene matches. The CDR3 has 16 residues. Points on this clonotype: Its specificity is unknown.

The clonotype was recovered from a male donor with ankylosing spondylitis or in good health (not recorded which). V and J are TRBV7-9 and TRBJ2-3; 8 nucleotides align to TRBD2. What was sequenced was blood, either unsorted or a sorted T cell fraction (not recorded which). In nucleotides, the CDR3 is TGTGCCAGCAGCCCCCGGGGGGGACAACGGACAGATACGCAGTATTTT. This translates into CASSPRGGQRTDTQYF.